These T cell receptor beta chains were read from a single sample in a study of blood T cells in healthy people across ages. A single record per CDR3 protein comes from TCRdb applying MiXCR to the 5' RACE reads. The table includes over 1.5 million distinct CDR3 sequences, approximately 50% detected once. Sequenced material: blood. The receptors derive from a middle-aged woman in good health. Both conserved end residues are part of each CDR3. D genes are given only for firm matches. Rows may omit the clone size; those that give it use once, few, many or a size class.

CDR3,DNA,V,D,size,length,J
CSKRGAGDEQYF,TGCTCTAAAAGGGGGGCTGGGGACGAGCAGTACTTC,TRBV20-1,-,-,12,TRBJ2-7
CASRRRDTPNYGYTF,TGTGCCAGCAGACGTAGGGACACTCCTAACTATGGCTACACCTTC,TRBV28,-,-,15,TRBJ1-2
CSARGETGAIYEQYF,TGCAGTGCTAGGGGAGAGACAGGGGCAATCTACGAGCAGTACTTC,TRBV20-1,TRBD1,-,15,TRBJ2-7
CASSISGVPQETQYF,TGCGCCAGCAGCATTAGCGGGGTCCCACAAGAGACCCAGTACTTC,TRBV4-1,TRBD2,few,15,TRBJ2-5
CATSESTDTQYF,TGTGCCACCAGTGAGTCCACAGATACGCAGTATTTT,TRBV24-1,-,many,12,TRBJ2-3
CASSLARTTEQYF,TGTGCCAGCAGTCTCGCTCGGACCACAGAGCAGTACTTC,TRBV28,-,-,13,TRBJ2-7
CASSAIGGYTF,TGTGCCAGCAGCGCCATAGGTGGCTACACCTTC,TRBV5-6,-,-,11,TRBJ1-2
CASSPKYDRLSYEQYF,TGTGCCAGCAGCCCGAAGTACGACAGACTGAGTTACGAGCAGTACTTC,TRBV28,-,-,16,TRBJ2-7
CASSGVASGEQFF,TGTGCCAGCAGTGGAGTAGCAAGTGGTGAGCAGTTCTTC,TRBV25-1,-,few,13,TRBJ2-1
CSVKGLAGCSSYNEQFF,TGCAGCGTTAAAGGACTAGCGGGGTGTAGCTCCTACAATGAGCAGTTCTTC,TRBV29-1,TRBD2,-,17,TRBJ2-1
CASSAVADTQYF,TGTGCCAGCAGCGCCGTGGCAGATACGCAGTATTTT,TRBV11-2,-,few,12,TRBJ2-3
CASSVAGIYEQYF,TGTGCCAGCAGTGTGGCGGGGATCTACGAGCAGTACTTC,TRBV28,-,-,13,TRBJ2-7
CASSQEDRGNEQFF,TGTGCCAGCAGCCAAGAGGACAGAGGCAATGAGCAGTTCTTC,TRBV4-2,-,-,14,TRBJ2-1
CASSEFVGSSYNEQFF,TGTGCCAGCAGTGAATTTGTGGGGAGCTCCTACAATGAGCAGTTCTTC,TRBV25-1,-,-,16,TRBJ2-1
CASSLRGSGTAEKLFF,TGTGCCAGCAGTTTACGAGGGTCAGGGACGGCCGAAAAACTGTTTTTT,TRBV12-3/TRBV12-4,-,-,16,TRBJ1-4
CASSLGGSPYNEQYF,TGTGCCAGCAGCTTAGGGGGATCTCCCTACAATGAGCAGTACTTC,TRBV7-2,-,-,15,TRBJ2-7
CSARTGSGGKETQYF,TGCAGTGCTCGGACGGGTAGCGGGGGGAAAGAGACCCAGTACTTC,TRBV20-1,TRBD2,-,15,TRBJ2-5
CASTGLAGAYNEQFF,TGTGCCAGCACTGGTCTAGCGGGGGCCTACAATGAGCAGTTCTTC,TRBV6-2/TRBV6-3,TRBD2,-,15,TRBJ2-1
CSAERTGTLTEAFF,TGCAGTGCAGAAAGGACAGGTACCTTAACGGAAGCTTTCTTT,TRBV20-1,TRBD1,-,14,TRBJ1-1
CASSLTTGTSTEAFF,TGTGCCAGCAGTTTAACGACAGGGACGAGCACTGAAGCTTTCTTT,TRBV12-3/TRBV12-4,TRBD1,-,15,TRBJ1-1
CASSDRDRTYEQYF,TGTGCCAGCAGTGACCGGGACAGGACCTACGAGCAGTACTTC,TRBV6-1,TRBD1,-,14,TRBJ2-7
CASSLKGLGANVLTF,TGCGCCAGCAGCTTAAAAGGCTTGGGGGCCAACGTCCTGACTTTC,TRBV5-1,-,few,15,TRBJ2-6
CASSQGVTGELFF,TGTGCCAGCAGCCAAGGGGTCACCGGGGAGCTGTTTTTT,TRBV4-2,-,-,13,TRBJ2-2
CASSGSGTRPSYTF,TGTGCCAGCAGTGGATCCGGGACCCGGCCTAGCTACACCTTC,TRBV6-5,-,many,14,TRBJ1-2
CASSVDSPATEAFF,TGTGCCAGCAGCGTAGATAGTCCGGCCACTGAAGCTTTCTTT,TRBV9,-,-,14,TRBJ1-1
CSAVAGWYGNEQFF,TGCAGTGCTGTAGCGGGGTGGTACGGAAATGAGCAGTTCTTC,TRBV20-1,TRBD2,few,14,TRBJ2-1
CASSVGMGLSYEQYF,TGTGCCAGCAGCGTAGGTATGGGCCTCTCCTACGAGCAGTACTTC,TRBV7-2,-,-,15,TRBJ2-7
CASSRVGKYGNTF,TGTGCCAGCAGTCGGGTGGGGAAGTATGGCAACACCTTC,TRBV27,-,-,13,TRBJ1-2
CASSKSGGAFTGELFF,TGTGCCAGCAGCAAAAGCGGGGGGGCCTTCACCGGGGAGCTGTTTTTT,TRBV7-9,TRBD2,-,16,TRBJ2-2
CASSRISGGYQETQYF,TGTGCCAGCAGCCGAATAAGCGGGGGGTACCAAGAGACCCAGTACTTC,TRBV27,TRBD2,-,16,TRBJ2-5
CASSHRRGEQFF,TGTGCCAGCAGCCACAGACGGGGTGAGCAGTTCTTC,TRBV11-2,-,few,12,TRBJ2-1
CANSQDGSTVDTAVYGYTF,TGCGCCAACAGCCAAGATGGAAGTACGGTCGACACCGCCGTTTATGGCTACACCTTC,TRBV4-3,-,-,19,TRBJ1-2
CASSARDRVGEKLFF,TGTGCCAGCAGTGCCCGGGACAGGGTGGGTGAAAAACTGTTTTTT,TRBV27,TRBD1,-,15,TRBJ1-4
CASSPYEATGTHEQYF,TGTGCCAGCAGTCCCTACGAAGCTACAGGGACCCACGAGCAGTACTTC,TRBV6-5,-,few,16,TRBJ2-7